This T cell receptor beta chain was sequenced during a study of control samples from healthy donors and cancer patients. Germline values: CDR1 MGHRA, CDR2 YSYEKL. With V trimmed by 3 bases and J by 2 bases, 5 bases remained unmatched. This CDR3 contains 16 residues. The repertoire was sequenced with immunoSEQ multiplex PCR; TCRdb's copy has only in-frame clones and lacks some. In the table there are 150,000 to 200,000 clones, about nine tenths of which are singletons. What was sequenced was blood. The chain couples TRBV4-1 to TRBJ2-1, with 9 bases fitting TRBD1. The clonotype originates from a woman in her 30s in good health. The CDR3 coding sequence is TGCGCCAGCAGCCAGGACAGGGGCCCTCCCTACAATGAGCAGTTCTTC. It specifies CASSQDRGPPYNEQFF.